The rows below give T cell receptor beta chains drawn from one sample of a study of cytotoxic CD8 clonotypes in ibrutinib-treated CLL. Clones were sequenced by immunoSEQ multiplex PCR, and TCRdb holds only the in-frame ones, with some missing. The data hold approximately 25,000 clones, with about 69% observed a single time. Sequenced material: PBMCs, taken after 12 months of ibrutinib treatment. Receptors were obtained from a human donor with chronic lymphocytic leukemia. The CDR3 runs from the conserved cysteine through the conserved F or W. The D gene is left open where the match is weak. A clone size is listed for some rows: how often the clone was seen (once, few, many), or a class if it is expanded.

TRBV2	TRBJ1-5	-	TRBD1	CASSEGGQGQPQHF	TGTGCCAGCAGTGAAGGGGGACAGGGGCAGCCCCAGCATTTT
TRBV19	TRBJ1-5	-	-	CASSIGGQDSNQPQHF	TGTGCCAGTAGTATTGGGGGGCAGGATAGCAATCAGCCCCAGCATTTT
TRBV7-3	TRBJ1-6	-	-	CASSLTGGGVDSPLHF	TGTGCCAGCAGCTTAACTGGGGGCGGGGTGGATTCACCCCTCCACTTT
TRBV4-1	TRBJ2-5	-	-	CASSQDRARPRFETQYF	TGCGCCAGCAGCCAAGATAGGGCCCGCCCCCGGTTCGAGACCCAGTACTTC
TRBV5-6	TRBJ1-6	-	TRBD1	CASSGRAGGASNSPLHF	TGTGCCAGCAGCGGACGCGCAGGGGGCGCGAGTAATTCACCCCTCCACTTT
TRBV19	TRBJ2-7	-	-	CASSTTGTSYEQYF	TGTGCCAGTAGTACCACCGGGACAAGTTACGAGCAGTACTTC
TRBV6-1	TRBJ1-2	once	-	CASTWLSNYGYTF	TGTGCCAGCACGTGGCTTTCTAACTATGGCTACACCTTC
TRBV20-1	TRBJ2-3	-	-	CSVPLADTQYF	TGCAGTGTCCCCCTAGCAGATACGCAGTATTTT
TRBV11-2	TRBJ1-2	-	-	CASSSGPYTNYGYTF	TGTGCCAGCAGCTCGGGACCATACACTAACTATGGCTACACCTTC
TRBV6-1	TRBJ2-3	-	-	CASNYPNTDTQYF	TGTGCCAGCAACTATCCAAACACAGATACGCAGTATTTT
TRBV7-6	TRBJ2-3	-	TRBD2	CASSQNVAGGGDTQYF	TGTGCCAGCAGCCAAAACGTAGCGGGGGGCGGGGATACGCAGTATTTT
TRBV6-5	TRBJ2-1	-	-	CASSYGASDEQFF	TGTGCCAGCAGTTACGGAGCCAGCGATGAGCAGTTCTTC
TRBV18	TRBJ1-4	-	-	CASSDQDRGELFF	TGTGCCAGCTCGGATCAGGATCGGGGTGAGCTGTTTTTT
TRBV7-2	TRBJ2-5	-	-	CASSRSPFSKETQYF	TGTGCCAGCAGCCGAAGTCCTTTTAGTAAGGAGACCCAGTACTTC
TRBV9	TRBJ1-2	-	-	CASNRMDYGYTF	TGTGCCAGCAACAGGATGGACTATGGCTACACCTTC
TRBV30	TRBJ1-3	-	-	CAWSVQLGNTIYF	TGTGCCTGGAGTGTACAACTGGGAAACACCATATATTTT
TRBV12-5	TRBJ2-7	-	TRBD1	CASGPGQGANEQYF	TGTGCTAGTGGTCCTGGACAGGGGGCTAACGAGCAGTACTTC
TRBV19	TRBJ2-7	-	TRBD1	CASSIDGTGKDEQYF	TGTGCCAGTAGTATAGATGGGACAGGGAAGGACGAGCAGTACTTC
TRBV7-9	TRBJ1-2	once	-	CASSPVTNYGYTF	TGTGCCAGCAGCCCAGTTACTAACTATGGCTACACCTTC
TRBV19	TRBJ1-1	medium-sized	TRBD1	CASSIGAGRTGAEAFF	TGTGCCAGTAGTATAGGGGCGGGACGGACAGGGGCTGAAGCTTTCTTT
TRBV27	TRBJ1-5	-	-	CASSAVGARQPQHF	TGTGCCAGCAGTGCAGTGGGGGCAAGGCAGCCCCAGCATTTT
TRBV6-6	TRBJ1-5	-	-	CASILGSNQPQHF	-
TRBV5-1	TRBJ1-1	-	-	CASSLDYMNTEAFF	TGCGCCAGCAGCTTGGACTATATGAACACTGAAGCTTTCTTT
TRBV7-3	TRBJ2-5	-	-	CASSNPGGGRETQYF	TGTGCCAGCAGCAACCCCGGTGGGGGCAGGGAGACCCAGTACTTC
TRBV5-5	TRBJ2-7	once	TRBD1	CASSFGSWTGGDEQYF	TGTGCCAGCAGTTTCGGCTCCTGGACAGGGGGGGACGAGCAGTACTTC
TRBV5-1	TRBJ2-3	-	-	CASSLVSGTDTQYF	TGCGCCAGCAGCTTGGTATCCGGGACAGATACGCAGTATTTT
TRBV7-6	TRBJ1-4	few	-	CASSSKGLGDEKLFF	TGTGCCAGCAGCTCGAAGGGATTGGGGGATGAAAAACTGTTTTTT
TRBV27	TRBJ2-3	-	-	CASSFDHTDTQYF	TGTGCCAGCAGTTTTGACCACACAGATACGCAGTATTTT
TRBV13	TRBJ2-7	-	-	CASSSSGGGWYEQYF	TGTGCCAGCAGCTCCTCAGGAGGAGGTTGGTACGAGCAGTACTTC
TRBV27	TRBJ2-3	-	TRBD2	CASSVGLVGYTQYF	TGTGCCAGCAGCGTTGGACTAGTGGGCTATACGCAGTATTTT
TRBV28	TRBJ2-1	-	TRBD1	CASRLGSDRANNEQFF	TGTGCCAGCAGACTGGGTTCGGACAGGGCTAACAATGAGCAGTTCTTC
TRBV27	TRBJ2-7	-	TRBD1	CASGLAGTGKKNEQYF	TGTGCCAGCGGCTTGGCCGGGACAGGTAAGAAGAACGAGCAGTACTTC
TRBV7-8	TRBJ2-3	-	TRBD2	CASSLSGGAVDTQYF	TGTGCCAGCAGCTTGAGCGGGGGGGCCGTAGATACGCAGTATTTT
TRBV6-1	TRBJ2-5	-	-	CASSDTYQETQYF	TGTGCCAGCAGTGACACGTACCAAGAGACCCAGTACTTC